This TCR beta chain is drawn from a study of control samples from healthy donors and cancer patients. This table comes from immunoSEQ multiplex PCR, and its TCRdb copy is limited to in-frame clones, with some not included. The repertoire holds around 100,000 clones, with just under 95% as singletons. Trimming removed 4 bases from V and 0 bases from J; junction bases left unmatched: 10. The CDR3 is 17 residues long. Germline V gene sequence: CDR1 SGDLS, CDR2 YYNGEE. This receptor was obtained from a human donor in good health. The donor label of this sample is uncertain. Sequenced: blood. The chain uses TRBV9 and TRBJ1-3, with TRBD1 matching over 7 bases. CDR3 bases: TGTGCCAGCAGCAAACAAGGACAGGCCTTCTCTGGAAACACCATATATTTT. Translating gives CASSKQGQAFSGNTIYF.